The 32 T cell receptor beta chains below come from one sample, sequenced in a study of T-cell reconstitution after alpha-beta-depleted transplantation in children. It was with unique molecular identifiers that the TCRbeta library was prepared. TCRdb used MiXCR to reprocess the PCR reads, holding one entry per CDR3 protein. The table records about 1,000,000 distinct CDR3 sequences, 25% to 30% of them present only once. The source was PBMCs, mostly from graft donor cells, collected 360 days after TCRalphabeta/CD19-depleted stem cell transplant. These TCRs come from a boy under two years old who had a stem cell transplant for SCID, so the T cells may come from the graft donor.

This chain links TRBV9 with TRBJ2-6, with 7 bases aligning to TRBD1. After removal of 4 bases from V and 0 bases from J, the junction contained 7 bases not matched to a gene. Germline V gives CDR1 SGDLS, CDR2 YYNGEE. The CDR3 sequence is 17 residues long. CDR3 sequence reads: CASSPTYRGSGANVLTF. The CDR3 region has the DNA TGTGCCAGCAGCCCTACGTACAGGGGCTCTGGGGCCAACGTCCTGACTTTC.

This clonotype was detected a few times. V usage is TRBV24-1 and J usage is TRBJ2-3; D uncertain. The CDR3 consists of 15 residues. CDR1 and CDR2 (germline): KGHDR, SFDVKD. V was pared by 0 bases and J by 7 bases, with 13 bases between. The CDR3 DNA is TGTGCCACCAGTGATTTGACGGAATCGTTAAATACGCAGTATTTT. This sequence encodes CATSDLTESLNTQYF.

The V and J genes are TRBV15 and TRBJ2-3; 12 bases agree with TRBD2. The germline CDR1 and CDR2 sequences are LNHNV and YYDKDF (reference sequence). The CDR3 covers 17 residues. V gave up 4 bases and J gave up 5 bases; unmatched junction bases: 10. CDR3 bases: TGTGCCACCAGCACCCTGCCGACTAGCGGGGGAGAAGATACGCAGTATTTT. This gives the protein CATSTLPTSGGEDTQYF.

CDR3 DNA sequence: TGCGCCAGCAGCTTGGAAGCTCTGAACACTGAAGCTTTCTTT. It specifies CASSLEALNTEAFF. The chain joins TRBV5-1 to TRBJ1-1; the D is unclear. There are 14 residues in the CDR3. Germline V lookup: CDR1 SGHRS, CDR2 YFSETQ. Deletions cut 0 bases from V and 0 bases from J, with 6 bases between.

The V gene is TRBV29-1, the J gene TRBJ1-1; D gene ambiguous. Per the germline V gene, CDR1 is SQVTM and CDR2 is ANQGSEA. The CDR3 totals 14 residues. With 2 bases removed from V and 1 base from J, the gap between germline ends came to 11 bases. The CDR3 DNA follows: TGCAGCGTTGAAAAGCCCCCGGGGAACACTGAAGCTTTCTTT. Protein product: CSVEKPPGNTEAFF.

The V call is TRBV6-2 or TRBV6-3, the J call TRBJ2-7; D gene ambiguous. The ends were cut back, 2 bases at V and 3 bases at J, with 20 bases in the middle. Germline loops: CDR1 MNHEY, CDR2 SVGEGT. This CDR3 region has 17 residues. This chain's CDR3 is CASSYSISFSANYEQYF. The DNA for the CDR3 is TGTGCCAGCAGTTACAGTATCTCTTTTTCGGCTAACTACGAGCAGTACTTC.

The sample holds a few counts of this clonotype. The gene calls are TRBV5-1 and TRBJ1-3; D might be TRBD1 (6 bases). The CDR3 has 15 residues. CDR1 is SGHRS and CDR2 is YFSETQ in the germline V gene. The ends were cut back, 4 bases at V and 0 bases at J, with 11 bases in the middle. CDR3 coding DNA: TGCGCCAGCAGCCAAACAGGGATCTCTGGAAACACCATATATTTT. It encodes CASSQTGISGNTIYF.

J is TRBJ1-2 and V is TRBV18; 7 bases are a match to TRBD1. CDR1 is KGHSH, CDR2 LQKENI, per germline. The CDR3 is 14 residues long. V was clipped by 1 base and J by 4 bases; unmatched bases: 3. The CDR3 coding sequence is TGTGCCAGCTCACCACGGGACAGCATCTATGGCTACACCTTC. Translation: CASSPRDSIYGYTF.

J is TRBJ2-1 and V is TRBV12-3 or TRBV12-4, with 11 bases fitting TRBD2. V lost 6 bases, J lost 3 bases, and 10 bases stayed unmatched. The length of the CDR3 is 17 residues. Here the CDR3 DNA reads TGTGCCAGCAGCCGCAGATCCGGGACTAGCGGCTACAATGAGCAGTTCTTC. Its protein is CASSRRSGTSGYNEQFF.

The chain joins TRBV20-1 to TRBJ2-5; no firm D call. CDR3 length: 13 amino acids. Germline values: CDR1 DFQATT, CDR2 SNEGSKA (reference sequence). V was pared by 0 bases and J by 5 bases, with 10 bases between. The CDR3 here is CSARDPLGETQYF. Written as DNA, the CDR3 is TGCAGTGCTAGAGACCCCTTAGGGGAGACCCAGTACTTC.

Only a few counts were recorded for this clonotype. J is TRBJ2-3 and V is TRBV20-1, with a tentative D call TRBD2 (6 bases). The CDR3 spans 14 residues. The germline V gene has CDR1 DFQATT and CDR2 SNEGSKA (reference sequence). V lost 5 bases, J lost 1 base, and 13 bases lay in between. CDR3 region: CSAAPGGGTDTQYF. The CDR3 nucleotides read TGCAGTGCTGCTCCGGGCGGGGGCACAGATACGCAGTATTTT.

This sequence joins TRBV12-3 or TRBV12-4 and TRBJ1-5, with D perhaps TRBD1 (5 bases). This CDR3 has 15 residues. V was clipped by 3 bases and J by 3 bases, with 12 bases between them. Written as DNA, the CDR3 is TGTGCCAGCAGTTTCGGGACGGCATTCAATCAGCCCCAGCATTTT. It encodes CASSFGTAFNQPQHF.

In its sample, this clonotype was seen many times. This chain links TRBV10-2 with TRBJ1-1; D remains unclear. Between the trimmed V and J ends, which lost 6 bases and 1 base, there was a span of 9 bases. This CDR3 is 13 amino acids long. CDR1 WSHSY and CDR2 SAAADI come from the germline V gene. This CDR3 reads CASRWAPNTEAFF. Here the CDR3 DNA reads TGCGCCAGCAGGTGGGCACCGAACACTGAAGCTTTCTTT.

CDR3 DNA: TGTGCCACCAGTCCGAGGCTCGACAGGGAGGATGGCTACACCTTC. This encodes CATSPRLDREDGYTF. The chain has TRBV15 and TRBJ1-2; 7 nucleotides match TRBD1. The CDR3 sequence is 15 residues long. With V trimmed by 6 bases and J by 6 bases, 13 bases remained unmatched. In germline, CDR1 is LNHNV, CDR2 YYDKDF (reference sequence).

This clonotype was seen a few times. This chain's CDR3 is CSHEGRVGYEQYF. CDR3 DNA sequence: TGCAGCCATGAGGGTAGAGTGGGCTACGAGCAGTACTTC. The chain links TRBV20-1 to TRBJ2-7; D may be TRBD2 (5 bases). Per the germline V gene, CDR1 is DFQATT and CDR2 is SNEGSKA (reference sequence). The CDR3 is made up of 13 amino acids.

The chain is built from TRBV11-1 and TRBJ1-3; D possibly corresponds to TRBD1 (6 bases). The CDR3 is made up of 18 amino acids. V shed 5 bases and J shed 0 bases, with 20 bases lying between them. CDR1 is SGHAT and CDR2 is FQDESV in the germline V gene (reference sequence). CDR3: CASSLQGTIARSGNTIYF. The CDR3, as DNA: TGTGCCAGCAGCCTACAGGGCACGATCGCCCGCTCTGGAAACACCATATATTTT.

This chain connects TRBV5-8 to TRBJ1-1; the D is unclear. Germline V CDR1 and CDR2: SGHTS, YDEGEE. Trimming shortened V by 3 bases and J by 0 bases, and 15 bases separated the two germline ends. The CDR3 extends over 16 amino acids. The DNA for the CDR3 is TGTGCCAGCAGCTGGCCAGCGGCCGGGCTGAACACTGAAGCTTTCTTT. As protein: CASSWPAAGLNTEAFF. The entire variable domain, with the rest obtained from reference TRBV5-8 and TRBJ1-1, is as follows: EAGVTQSPTHLIKTRGQQATLRCSPISGHTSVYWYQQALGLGLQFLLWYDEGEERNRGNFPPRFSGRQFPNYSSELNVNALELEDSALYLCASSWPAAGLNTEAFFGQGTRLTVV.

The chain recombines TRBV11-1 with TRBJ2-5; tentatively, D is TRBD1 or TRBD2 (5 bases each). Germline CDR1 reads SGHAT; CDR2 reads FQDESV (reference sequence). The CDR3 contains 18 residues. Trimming took off 0 bases at V and 1 base at J, with 18 bases between the two ends. The CDR3 nucleotides read TGTGCCAGCAGCTTAGCGCTAAACCCGGGGCCGACCCAAGAGACCCAGTACTTC. Its translation: CASSLALNPGPTQETQYF.

This rearrangement joins TRBV20-1 to TRBJ2-3; D unresolved. With 5 bases removed from V and 4 bases from J, the gap between germline ends came to 13 bases. Germline CDR1 is DFQATT and CDR2 is SNEGSKA (reference sequence). The CDR3 has 13 residues. CDR3: CSAPLAFPDTQYF. CDR3 in DNA: TGCAGTGCTCCATTGGCGTTCCCAGATACGCAGTATTTT.

This clonotype was seen at least ten times. The genes are TRBV6-1 and TRBJ1-5; no definite D call. The germline CDR1 and CDR2 sequences are MNHNS and SASEGT. The V end lost 5 bases, the J end lost 1 base, and 9 bases lay between the germline ends. The CDR3 has 14 residues. The CDR3 DNA reads TGTGCCAGCAGTCCACGGACCAGCAATCAGCCCCAGCATTTT. It translates to CASSPRTSNQPQHF.

The V gene is TRBV7-8, the J gene TRBJ1-6; D unresolved. From germline, CDR1 is SGHVS and CDR2 FQNEAQ. Trimming removed 2 bases from V and 7 bases from J, with 9 bases in between. The CDR3 has 14 residues. This CDR3 reads CASSLIEVNSPLHF. CDR3 bases: TGTGCCAGCAGCTTAATAGAGGTCAATTCACCCCTCCACTTT.

J is TRBJ2-7 and V is TRBV4-1, with TRBD1 matching 7 bases. The CDR3 totals 16 residues. Germline CDR1 and CDR2: MGHRA and YSYEKL. With 4 bases clipped from V and 0 bases from J, the junction kept 9 bases outside the gene matches. The CDR3 DNA sequence: TGCGCCAGCAGCCGACCTTCCGGGGACAGCTCCTACGAGCAGTACTTC. Protein sequence: CASSRPSGDSSYEQYF.

This chain connects TRBV19 to TRBJ1-1; unclear D gene. The CDR3 contains 14 residues. V was trimmed by 3 bases and J by 0 bases, leaving 8 bases between them. The V gene's germline CDR1 is LNHDA and CDR2 SQIVND (reference sequence). Written as DNA, the CDR3 is TGTGCCAGTAGTATGGTCGGGTTGAACACTGAAGCTTTCTTT. It specifies CASSMVGLNTEAFF.

This clonotype was detected a few times. The chain recombines TRBV29-1 with TRBJ2-1; perhaps D is TRBD1 or TRBD2 (7 bases each). Germline V gene lookup returns CDR1 SQVTM and CDR2 ANQGSEA. The CDR3 length is 14 residues. The CDR3 nucleotides are TGCAGTACCTTACAGGGGAGGGTTTACAATGAGCAGTTCTTC. Its translation: CSTLQGRVYNEQFF.

This clonotype occurred a few times. The CDR3 sequence: CATSDPGQGGELFF. The DNA for the CDR3 is TGTGCCACCAGTGATCCGGGACAGGGCGGGGAGCTGTTTTTT. This chain uses TRBV24-1 with TRBJ2-2; 9 bases are a match to TRBD1. Germline CDR1 and CDR2: KGHDR and SFDVKD. This CDR3 region has 14 residues. Trimming removed 3 bases from V and 7 bases from J; junction bases left unmatched: 2.

This clonotype was seen ten or more times. The chain couples TRBV20-1 to TRBJ1-3; D unclear. The CDR3 consists of 14 residues. Germline assignment: CDR1 DFQATT and CDR2 SNEGSKA (reference sequence). Trimming shortened V by 3 bases and J by 4 bases, and 13 bases separated the two germline ends. In DNA form, the CDR3 reads TGCAGTGCTAGTACTTGGAGGGAGGGAAACACCATATATTTT. This codes for CSASTWREGNTIYF.

The chain couples TRBV5-1 to TRBJ2-3, with 7 bases aligning to TRBD2. From germline, CDR1 is SGHRS and CDR2 YFSETQ. The CDR3 spans 14 residues. With 5 bases clipped from V and 1 base from J, the junction kept 4 bases outside the gene matches. The CDR3 DNA reads TGCGCCAGCAGAGCGGGGACCGGCACAGATACGCAGTATTTT. It encodes CASRAGTGTDTQYF. The variable domain in full, completed from reference TRBV5-1 and TRBJ2-3, reads KAGVTQTPRYLIKTRGQQVTLSCSPISGHRSVSWYQQTPGQGLQFLFEYFSETQRNKGNFPGRFSGRQFSNSRSEMNVSTLELGDSALYLCASRAGTGTDTQYFGPGTRLTVL.

The rearrangement links TRBV3-1 to TRBJ2-2, with D possibly being TRBD1 (6 bases). The V and J ends lost 8 bases and 1 base respectively, with 17 bases between them. Germline CDR1 reads LGHDT; CDR2 reads YNNKEL (reference sequence). The CDR3 contains 16 residues. CDR3 DNA sequence: TGTGCCAGCCAAGACTTGGGGGCTGTGAACACCGGGGAGCTGTTTTTT. This translates into CASQDLGAVNTGELFF.

This clonotype was recorded a few times. The J gene is TRBJ2-1, the V gene TRBV28, with D perhaps assigned TRBD1 or TRBD2 (5 bases each). Trimming pared 7 bases from V and 3 bases from J, leaving 16 bases between. Germline lookup yields CDR1 MDHEN and CDR2 SYDVKM. The length of the CDR3 is 15 residues. The CDR3 bases are TGTGCCAGCACCCCTGCCAGGGACGGCTACAATGAGCAGTTCTTC. Translated: CASTPARDGYNEQFF.

This chain joins TRBV11-2 and TRBJ2-6; 8 positions match TRBD1. V lost 1 base to trimming and J lost 3 bases; unmatched junction nucleotides: 8. CDR1 is SGHAT, CDR2 FQNNGV, per germline. The CDR3 has 18 amino acids. CDR3 sequence: CASSLGGTGVFGANVLTF. DNA of the CDR3: TGTGCCAGCAGCTTAGGGGGGACAGGTGTATTTGGGGCCAACGTCCTGACTTTC.

The chain couples TRBV3-1 to TRBJ2-1; 9 nucleotides line up with TRBD2. This CDR3 is built from 15 residues. V lost 4 bases and J lost 1; bases outside the gene matches: 2. CDR1 is LGHDT, CDR2 YNNKEL, per germline (reference sequence). The CDR3 is CASSRRGGSYNEQFF. CDR3 nucleotide sequence: TGTGCCAGCAGCCGGCGGGGGGGGTCCTACAATGAGCAGTTCTTC.

This clonotype has more than one count but fewer than ten. The gene calls are TRBV12-3 or TRBV12-4 and TRBJ1-3; 7 bases line up with TRBD1. The CDR3 is made up of 15 amino acids. V dropped 3 bases and J dropped 2; count of bases not matched to a gene: 4. The CDR3 bases are TGTGCCAGCAGTTTGGGACAGACCCCTGGAAACACCATATATTTT. Translation gives CASSLGQTPGNTIYF.